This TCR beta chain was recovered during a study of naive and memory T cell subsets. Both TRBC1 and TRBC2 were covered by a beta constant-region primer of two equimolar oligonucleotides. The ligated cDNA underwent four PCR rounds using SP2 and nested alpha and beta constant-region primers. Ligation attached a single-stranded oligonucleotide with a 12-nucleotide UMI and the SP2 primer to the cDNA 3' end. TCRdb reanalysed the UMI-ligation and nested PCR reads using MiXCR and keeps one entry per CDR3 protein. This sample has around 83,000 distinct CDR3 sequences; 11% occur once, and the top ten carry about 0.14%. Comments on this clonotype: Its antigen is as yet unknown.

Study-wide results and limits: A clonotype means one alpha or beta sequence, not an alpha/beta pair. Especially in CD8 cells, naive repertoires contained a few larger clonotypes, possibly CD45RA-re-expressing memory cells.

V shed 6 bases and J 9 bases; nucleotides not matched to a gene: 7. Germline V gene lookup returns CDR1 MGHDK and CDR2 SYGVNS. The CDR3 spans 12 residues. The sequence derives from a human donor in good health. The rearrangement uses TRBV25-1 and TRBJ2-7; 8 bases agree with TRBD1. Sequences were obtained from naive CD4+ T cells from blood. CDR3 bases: TGTGCCAGCAGCGACCCTGGGACAGGGCAGTACTTC. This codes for CASSDPGTGQYF.